This note documents a single T cell receptor (beta chain) sequence. This clone was counted only a few times. Its antigen is not yet known. No base qualities exist here, and no much larger clone lies one base off it. This sample is drawn from a study of OX40 agonist ivuxolimab in advanced cancers. Notes on the research overall: The costimulatory receptor OX40 (CD134) was targeted by ivuxolimab, a fully human IgG2 agonistic monoclonal antibody. Intravenous ivuxolimab was administered to patients every 2 weeks at six dose levels: 0.01, 0.1, 0.3, 1.5, 3 and 10 mg/kg. Of the 50 to 55 dose-escalation patients, hepatocellular carcinoma was present in some 19, melanoma in roughly 15, renal cell carcinoma in 9 and head and neck cancer in 9. The dose-escalation cohort was roughly 87% male with a mean age of about 58 years, ranging from roughly 23 to 80. Patients were allowed to have had prior anti-PD-1, anti-PD-L1 or anti-CTLA-4 therapy, and approximately 37% of the dose-escalation patients had been treated with checkpoint inhibitors. Three dose-escalation patients achieved partial responses, one with hepatocellular carcinoma and two with cutaneous melanoma. The point of sequencing TCRbeta in the periphery was to test whether ivuxolimab changed TCR sequence diversity and drove clonal T-cell expansion. The paper reports the monotherapy dose-escalation portion (N of about 50 patients) of the phase I ivuxolimab trial.

The trial excluded patients who had a history of autoimmune disease or were on systemic immunosuppression. Peripheral blood for TCR sequencing was collected from all dose cohorts at baseline, on cycle 4 day 1, and on cycle 7 day 1. The samples were taken from a phase I, first-in-human, multicenter, open-label dose-escalation trial of ivuxolimab. Adults with locally advanced or metastatic melanoma, renal cell carcinoma, hepatocellular carcinoma or head and neck squamous cell carcinoma were enrolled in the trial. Before TCR sequencing, CD4+ T cells and CD8+ T cells were sorted from peripheral blood as separate populations. Overall study results and their limits: Low levels of normalized T-cell clonal expansion were also seen in some patients who did not respond. At doses of 0.1 to 3.0 mg/kg, clonal expansion of both CD4+ and CD8+ blood T cells was observed from baseline to week 6. Partial responders in the 0.1-3.0 mg/kg groups had among the lowest normalized peripheral clonal expansion, especially among CD8+ T cells. Antigen specificity was not determined for the clonally expanded peripheral T cells. After ivuxolimab, expanded clones were on average more numerous among CD8+ T cells than among CD4+ T cells.

Genomic DNA was isolated from the sorted cells so that the TCRbeta CDR3 region could be sequenced. The immunoSEQ Assay was used to sequence the TCRbeta CDR3 regions. TCRdb provides this immuneACCESS table in a form limited to in-frame rearrangements. Some clones are lacking; in checked studies, under half of them reflect an unresolved V gene, and why the rest are absent is not known. Here the sample has approximately 90,000 clones; 87% occur a single time. The ten largest clones represent about 4.7% of the sample. Sequences SGHVS (CDR1) and FNYEAQ (CDR2) are obtained from the germline V gene. Including the terminal cysteine and phenylalanine, the CDR3 comprises 16 residues. Only the CDR3 portion is preserved as DNA: 48 bases, with reading frame beginning at the first base. The junction shows trimming of 1 base on V and 0 bases on J, plus 11 bases between the germline ends.

This sequence originates from an adult with an advanced solid tumor such as melanoma, head and neck, liver or kidney cancer. The input for sequencing was CD4+ or CD8+ T cells sorted from blood, taken in a trial of the OX40 agonist ivuxolimab. This sequence uses TRBV7-6 and TRBJ2-3; no D gene is confidently identified. The nucleotides are TGTGCCAGCAGCTTAGGAACGGGCCCAAGCACAGATACGCAGTATTTT. Translated, this gives CASSLGTGPSTDTQYF. Extended through the reference TRBV7-6 and TRBJ2-3 proteins, this CDR3 yields the full variable domain: GAGVSQSPRYKVTKRGQDVALRCDPISGHVSLYWYRQALGQGPEFLTYFNYEAQQDKSGLPNDRFSAERPEGSISTLTIQRTEQRDSAMYRCASSLGTGPSTDTQYFGPGTRLTVL.